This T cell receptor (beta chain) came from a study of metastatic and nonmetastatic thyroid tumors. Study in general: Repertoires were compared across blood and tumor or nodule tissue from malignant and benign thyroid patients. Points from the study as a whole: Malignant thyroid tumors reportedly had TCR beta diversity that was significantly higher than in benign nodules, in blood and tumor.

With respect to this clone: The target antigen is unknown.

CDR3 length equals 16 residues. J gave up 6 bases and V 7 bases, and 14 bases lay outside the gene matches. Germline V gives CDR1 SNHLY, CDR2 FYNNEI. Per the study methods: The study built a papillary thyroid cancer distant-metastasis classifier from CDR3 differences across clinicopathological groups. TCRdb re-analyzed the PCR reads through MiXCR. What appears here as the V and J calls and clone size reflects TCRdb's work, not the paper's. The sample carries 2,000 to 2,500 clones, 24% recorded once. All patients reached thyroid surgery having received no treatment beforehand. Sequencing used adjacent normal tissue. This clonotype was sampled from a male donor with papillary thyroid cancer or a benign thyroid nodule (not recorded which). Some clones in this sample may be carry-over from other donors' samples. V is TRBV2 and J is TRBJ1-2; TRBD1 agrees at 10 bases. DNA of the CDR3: TGTGCCAGCATCTACACCCCTGGACAGGGGGATAATGGCTACACCTTC. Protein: CASIYTPGQGDNGYTF.